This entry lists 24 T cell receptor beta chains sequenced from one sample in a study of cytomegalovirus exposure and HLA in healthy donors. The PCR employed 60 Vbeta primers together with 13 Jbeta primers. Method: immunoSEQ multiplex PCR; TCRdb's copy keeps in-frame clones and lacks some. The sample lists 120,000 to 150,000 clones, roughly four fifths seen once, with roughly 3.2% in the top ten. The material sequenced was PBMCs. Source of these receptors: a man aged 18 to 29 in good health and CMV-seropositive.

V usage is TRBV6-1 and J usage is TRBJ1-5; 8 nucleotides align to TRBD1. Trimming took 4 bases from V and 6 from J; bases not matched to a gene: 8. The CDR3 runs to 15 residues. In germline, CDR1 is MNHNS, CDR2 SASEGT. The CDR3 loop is CASSVGQGISQPQHF. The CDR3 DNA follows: TGTGCCAGCAGTGTCGGACAGGGAATAAGTCAGCCCCAGCATTTT.

CDR3 sequence reads: CASSPRNSNHSPLHF. The CDR3 DNA follows: TGTGCCAGCTCACCGAGAAATTCGAACCATTCACCCCTCCACTTT. V gene TRBV18 combines with J gene TRBJ1-6; D not resolved. CDR1 KGHSH and CDR2 LQKENI come from the germline V gene. The CDR3 is 15 amino acids. Trimming took off 3 bases at V and 8 bases at J, with 14 bases between the two ends.

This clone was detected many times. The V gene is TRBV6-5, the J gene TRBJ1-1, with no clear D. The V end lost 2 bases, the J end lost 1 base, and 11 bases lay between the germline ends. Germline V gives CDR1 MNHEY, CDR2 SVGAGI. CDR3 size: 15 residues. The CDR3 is CASSYDGLPNTEAFF. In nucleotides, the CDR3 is TGTGCCAGCAGTTACGATGGACTGCCGAACACTGAAGCTTTCTTT.

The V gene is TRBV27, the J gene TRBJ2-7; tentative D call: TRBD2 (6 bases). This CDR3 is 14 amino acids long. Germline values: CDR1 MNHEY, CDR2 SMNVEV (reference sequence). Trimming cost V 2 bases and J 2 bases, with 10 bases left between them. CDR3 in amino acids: CASSLAGPTYEQYF. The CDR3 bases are TGTGCCAGCAGTTTAGCGGGACCCACCTACGAGCAGTACTTC.

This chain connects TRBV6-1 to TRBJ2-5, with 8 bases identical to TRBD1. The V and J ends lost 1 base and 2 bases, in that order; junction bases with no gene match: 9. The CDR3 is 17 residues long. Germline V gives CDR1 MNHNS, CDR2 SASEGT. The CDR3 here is CASSEDVPDRGQETQYF. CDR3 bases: TGTGCCAGCAGTGAAGATGTCCCAGACAGGGGTCAAGAGACCCAGTACTTC.

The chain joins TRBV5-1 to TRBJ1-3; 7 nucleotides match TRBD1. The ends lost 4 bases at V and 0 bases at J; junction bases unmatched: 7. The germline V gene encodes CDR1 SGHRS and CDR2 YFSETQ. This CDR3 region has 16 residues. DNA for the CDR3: TGCGCCAGCAGCCTTTGGGGACAGAACTCTGGAAACACCATATATTTT. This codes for CASSLWGQNSGNTIYF.

The CDR3 DNA is TGTGCCAGCAGTCCGGACAGCGGGGAGGATCAGCCCCAGCATTTT. It yields the protein CASSPDSGEDQPQHF. The V gene is TRBV6-6, the J gene TRBJ1-5; D may be TRBD1 (6 bases). Trimming left V 5 bases short and J 5 bases short, with 16 bases between. CDR1 MNHNY and CDR2 SVGAGI come from the germline V gene (reference sequence). The CDR3 has 15 amino acids.

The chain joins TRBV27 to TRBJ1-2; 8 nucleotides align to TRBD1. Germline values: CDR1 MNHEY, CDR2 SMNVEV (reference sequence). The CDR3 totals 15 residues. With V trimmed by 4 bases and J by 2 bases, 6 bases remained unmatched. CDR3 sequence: CASSSSTGGNYGYTF. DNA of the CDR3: TGTGCCAGCAGTTCCTCTACAGGGGGAAACTATGGCTACACCTTC.

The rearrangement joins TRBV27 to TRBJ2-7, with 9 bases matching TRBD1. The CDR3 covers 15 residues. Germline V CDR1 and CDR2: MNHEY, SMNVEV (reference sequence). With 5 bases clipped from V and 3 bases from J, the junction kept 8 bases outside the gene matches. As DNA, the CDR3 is TGTGCCAGCAGTCCAATAGACAGGGGGGACTACGAGCAGTACTTC. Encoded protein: CASSPIDRGDYEQYF.

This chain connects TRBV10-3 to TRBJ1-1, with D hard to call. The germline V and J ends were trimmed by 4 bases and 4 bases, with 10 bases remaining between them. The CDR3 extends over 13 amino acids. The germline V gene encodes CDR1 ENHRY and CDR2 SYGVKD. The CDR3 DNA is TGTGCCATCAGTGGTCAGGAAATCACTGAAGCTTTCTTT. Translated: CAISGQEITEAFF.

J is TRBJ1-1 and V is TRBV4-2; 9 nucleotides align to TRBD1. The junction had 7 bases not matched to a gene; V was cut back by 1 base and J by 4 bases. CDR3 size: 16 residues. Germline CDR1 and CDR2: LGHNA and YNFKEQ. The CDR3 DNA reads TGTGCCAGCAGCCAAGGGGCCGGGACAGGGAGCACTGAAGCTTTCTTT. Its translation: CASSQGAGTGSTEAFF.

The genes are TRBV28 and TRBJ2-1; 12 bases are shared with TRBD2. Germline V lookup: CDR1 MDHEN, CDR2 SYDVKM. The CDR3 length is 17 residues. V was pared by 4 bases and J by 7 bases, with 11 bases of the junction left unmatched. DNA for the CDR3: TGTGCCAGCAGTTCGACTAGCGGGAGAAGGGCACGGAATGAGCAGTTCTTC. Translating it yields CASSSTSGRRARNEQFF.

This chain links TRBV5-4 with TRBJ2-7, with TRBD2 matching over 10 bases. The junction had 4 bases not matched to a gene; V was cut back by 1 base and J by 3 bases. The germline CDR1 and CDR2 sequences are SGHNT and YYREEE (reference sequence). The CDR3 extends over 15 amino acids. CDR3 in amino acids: CASSLRLAGYYEQYF. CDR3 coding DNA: TGTGCCAGCAGCTTGAGACTAGCGGGCTACTACGAGCAGTACTTC.

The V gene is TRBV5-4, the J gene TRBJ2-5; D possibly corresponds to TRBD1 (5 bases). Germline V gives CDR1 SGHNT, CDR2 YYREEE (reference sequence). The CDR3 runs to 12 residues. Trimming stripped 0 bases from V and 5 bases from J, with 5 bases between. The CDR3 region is CASSLEGETQYF. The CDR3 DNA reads TGTGCCAGCAGCTTGGAGGGGGAGACCCAGTACTTC.

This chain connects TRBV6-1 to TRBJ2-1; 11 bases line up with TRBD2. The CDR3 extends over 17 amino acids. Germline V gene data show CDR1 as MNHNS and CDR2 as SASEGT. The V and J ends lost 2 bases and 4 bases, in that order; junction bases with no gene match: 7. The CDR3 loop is CASSEILAGADYNEQFF. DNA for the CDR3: TGTGCCAGCAGTGAAATACTAGCGGGAGCTGATTACAATGAGCAGTTCTTC.

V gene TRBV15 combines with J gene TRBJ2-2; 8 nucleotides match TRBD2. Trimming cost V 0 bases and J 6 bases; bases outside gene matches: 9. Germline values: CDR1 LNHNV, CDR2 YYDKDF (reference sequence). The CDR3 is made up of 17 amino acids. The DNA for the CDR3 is TGTGCCACCAGCAGAGATCGGGGTAGCGGGAAATCCGGGGAGCTGTTTTTT. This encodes CATSRDRGSGKSGELFF. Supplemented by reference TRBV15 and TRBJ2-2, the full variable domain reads DAMVIQNPRYQVTQFGKPVTLSCSQTLNHNVMYWYQQKSSQAPKLLFHYYDKDFNNEADTPDNFQSRRPNTSFCFLDIRSPGLGDTAMYLCATSRDRGSGKSGELFFGEGSRLTVL.

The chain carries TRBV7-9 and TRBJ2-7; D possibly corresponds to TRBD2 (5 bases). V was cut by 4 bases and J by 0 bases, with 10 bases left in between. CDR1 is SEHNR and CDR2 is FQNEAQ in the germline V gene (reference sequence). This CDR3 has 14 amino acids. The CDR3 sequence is CASSSGSVSYEQYF. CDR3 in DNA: TGTGCCAGCAGCTCTGGGAGCGTCTCCTACGAGCAGTACTTC.

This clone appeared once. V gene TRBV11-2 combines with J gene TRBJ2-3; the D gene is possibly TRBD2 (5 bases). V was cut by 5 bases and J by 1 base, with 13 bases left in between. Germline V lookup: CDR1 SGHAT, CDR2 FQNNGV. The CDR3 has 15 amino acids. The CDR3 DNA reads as TGTGCCAGCAGCCCCACTAGGCCACGCACAGATACGCAGTATTTT. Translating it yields CASSPTRPRTDTQYF.

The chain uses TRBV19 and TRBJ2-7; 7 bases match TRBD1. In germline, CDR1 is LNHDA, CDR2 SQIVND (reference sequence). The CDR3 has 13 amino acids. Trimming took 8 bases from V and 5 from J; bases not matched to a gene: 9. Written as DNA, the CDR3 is TGTGCCAGTCATTCAGGGGGTGGGGACGAGCAGTACTTC. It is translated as CASHSGGGDEQYF.

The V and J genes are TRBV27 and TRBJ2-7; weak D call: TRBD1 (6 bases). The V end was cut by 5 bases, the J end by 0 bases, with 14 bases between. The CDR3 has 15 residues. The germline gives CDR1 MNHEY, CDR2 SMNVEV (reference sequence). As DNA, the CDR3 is TGTGCCAGCAGTAGGGGGAGCGGACCCTCCTACGAGCAGTACTTC. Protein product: CASSRGSGPSYEQYF.

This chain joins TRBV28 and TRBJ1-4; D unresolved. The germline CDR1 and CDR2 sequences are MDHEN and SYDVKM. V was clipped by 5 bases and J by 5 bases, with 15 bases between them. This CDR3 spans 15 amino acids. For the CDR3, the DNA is TGTGCCAGCAGTCCACCGGGGATCAAAAATGAAAAACTGTTTTTT. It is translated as CASSPPGIKNEKLFF.

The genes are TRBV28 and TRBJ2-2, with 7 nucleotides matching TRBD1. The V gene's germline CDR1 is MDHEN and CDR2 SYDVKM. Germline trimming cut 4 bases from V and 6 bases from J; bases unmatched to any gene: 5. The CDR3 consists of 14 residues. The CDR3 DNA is TGTGCCAGCAGTTCTCGACAGGGCGCCGGGGAGCTGTTTTTT. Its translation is CASSSRQGAGELFF.

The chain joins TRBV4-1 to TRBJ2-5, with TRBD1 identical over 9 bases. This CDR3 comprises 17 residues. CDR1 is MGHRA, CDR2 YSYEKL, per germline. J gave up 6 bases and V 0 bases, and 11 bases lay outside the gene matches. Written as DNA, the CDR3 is TGCGCCAGCAGCCAAGACCTTACAGGGGGCTATAGAAAGACCCAGTACTTC. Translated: CASSQDLTGGYRKTQYF.

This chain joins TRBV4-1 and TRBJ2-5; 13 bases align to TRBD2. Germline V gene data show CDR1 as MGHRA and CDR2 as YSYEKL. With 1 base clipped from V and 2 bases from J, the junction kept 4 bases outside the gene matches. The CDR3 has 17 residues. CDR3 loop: CASSQGLAGGYQETQYF. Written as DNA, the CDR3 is TGCGCCAGCAGCCAAGGACTAGCGGGAGGCTATCAAGAGACCCAGTACTTC.